This paragraph reports one TCR beta chain. Amplified TCR beta CDR3 regions were obtained using RNA transcripts as template. Investigators did first-round RT-PCR with HTBI primers, then second-round multiplex PCR. A single record per CDR3 protein comes from TCRdb applying MiXCR to the multiplex PCR reads. The table shows some 750,000 distinct CDR3 sequences, with around 40% occurring only once. The entry originates in a study of Graves' ophthalmopathy and Graves' hyperthyroidism. V lost 3 bases, J lost 3 bases, and 12 bases lay in between. The CDR3 length is 14 residues. Germline V gives CDR1 ENHRY, CDR2 SYGVKD.

The sequence derives from an adult man with Graves' ophthalmopathy. The chain is built from TRBV10-3 and TRBJ2-7; D perhaps matches TRBD1 (5 bases). Sequencing input: peripheral blood. Written as DNA, the CDR3 is TGTGCCATCAGTGATCGGACAAGGGGCTACGAGCAGTACTTC. Translating gives CAISDRTRGYEQYF.